This T cell receptor beta chain was observed in a study of cytomegalovirus exposure and HLA in healthy donors. Study summary: For the approximately 400 genotyped donors, around 76% fell within the Caucasian-associated ancestry cluster. Study outcomes and limitations: An analysis that came later showed most CMV-associated TCR beta chains appearing HLA-restricted. The HLA-A and HLA-B alleles of most subjects were reportedly predicted accurately from TCR beta sequences.

This clone was observed once. Its cognate antigen is unknown. Use of 60 Vbeta and 13 Jbeta primers characterized the PCR. In the source study's methods: Later, 80 million or so unique TCR beta chains were counted in an analysis, and approximately 10 million of them were shared. Profiled with immunoSEQ multiplex PCR; TCRdb holds only in-frame clones, not every one. Clone size and V and J calls were adopted from that table, with D and trimming inferred from the DNA. Of 220,000 or so clones in the sample, almost 80% are singletons; the top ten hold over 3.5%. Trimming cost V 2 bases and J 5 bases, with 8 bases left between them. Germline V CDR1 and CDR2: SGHTS, YDEGEE. The CDR3 is 12 amino acids.

Sequencing was done on a sample of PBMCs. The rearrangement links TRBV5-8 to TRBJ2-7; a possible D gene is TRBD1 (5 bases). The TCR comes from a male donor in good health and CMV-seronegative. This CDR3 is CASSFPGNEQYF. Written as DNA, the CDR3 is TGTGCCAGCAGCTTCCCAGGGAACGAGCAGTACTTC.